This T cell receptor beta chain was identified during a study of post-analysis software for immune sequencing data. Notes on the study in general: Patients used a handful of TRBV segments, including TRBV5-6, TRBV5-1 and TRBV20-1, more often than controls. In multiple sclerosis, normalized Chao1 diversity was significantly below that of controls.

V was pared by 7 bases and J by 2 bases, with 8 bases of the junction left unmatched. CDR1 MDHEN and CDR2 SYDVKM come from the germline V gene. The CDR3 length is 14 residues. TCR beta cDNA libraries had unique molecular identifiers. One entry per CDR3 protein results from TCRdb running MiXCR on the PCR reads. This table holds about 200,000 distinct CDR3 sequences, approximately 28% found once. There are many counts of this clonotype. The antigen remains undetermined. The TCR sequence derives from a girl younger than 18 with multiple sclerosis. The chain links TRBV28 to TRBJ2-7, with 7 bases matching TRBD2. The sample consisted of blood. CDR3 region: CASIGLGTTYEQYF. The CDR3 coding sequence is TGTGCCAGCATAGGCTTGGGGACTACCTACGAGCAGTACTTC.